This T cell receptor (beta chain) appears in the sequencing data of a study of cytomegalovirus exposure and HLA in healthy donors. Background on the study: Of the donors genotyped, some 400 in all, over 80% fell in the Caucasian-associated ancestry cluster.

With regard to this clone: Its antigen is not known.

The germline V gene has CDR1 MNHNS and CDR2 SASEGT. The CDR3 runs 15 residues. V dropped 4 bases and J dropped 2 bases, with 14 bases sitting between them. Notes on the study in general: Immune exposure data for these donors was limited to CMV serostatus.

The PCR had 60 Vbeta and 13 Jbeta primers. The method was immunoSEQ multiplex PCR; TCRdb's version includes in-frame clones alone and lacks a portion of them. The sample lists roughly 190,000 clones, more than 65% occurring once. The sequence derives from a female donor in good health and CMV-seronegative. This chain joins TRBV6-1 and TRBJ2-5; D possibly corresponds to TRBD1 (6 bases). Specimen: PBMCs. CDR3 residues: CASSGDRDIQETQYF. The CDR3 DNA is TGTGCCAGCAGTGGGGACCGGGACATTCAAGAGACCCAGTACTTC.